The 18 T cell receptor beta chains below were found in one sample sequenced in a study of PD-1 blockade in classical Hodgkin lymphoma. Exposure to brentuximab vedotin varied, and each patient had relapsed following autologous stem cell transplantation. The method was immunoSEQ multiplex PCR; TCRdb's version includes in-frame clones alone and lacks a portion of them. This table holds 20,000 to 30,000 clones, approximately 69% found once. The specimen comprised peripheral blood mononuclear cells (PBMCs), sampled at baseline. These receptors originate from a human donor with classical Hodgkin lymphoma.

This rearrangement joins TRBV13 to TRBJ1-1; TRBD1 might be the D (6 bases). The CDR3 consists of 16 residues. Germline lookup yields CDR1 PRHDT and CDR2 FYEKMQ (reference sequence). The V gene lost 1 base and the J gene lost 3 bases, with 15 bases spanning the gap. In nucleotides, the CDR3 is TGTGCCAGCAGCTTAGATATTGGGGGCGCGTACACTGAAGCTTTCTTT. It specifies CASSLDIGGAYTEAFF.

The CDR3 is CATSRSDPTNEKLFF. Written as DNA, the CDR3 is TGTGCCACCAGCAGATCGGACCCAACTAATGAAAAACTGTTTTTT. V is TRBV15 and J is TRBJ1-4; the D is unclear. CDR1 LNHNV and CDR2 YYDKDF come from the germline V gene (reference sequence). With 2 bases removed from V and 0 bases from J, the gap between germline ends came to 7 bases. The CDR3 sequence is 15 residues long.

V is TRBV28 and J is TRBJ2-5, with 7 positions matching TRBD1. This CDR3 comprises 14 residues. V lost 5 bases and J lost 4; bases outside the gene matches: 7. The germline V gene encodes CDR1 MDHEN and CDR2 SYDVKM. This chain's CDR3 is CASSPTGEGETQYF. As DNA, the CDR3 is TGTGCCAGCAGTCCTACAGGGGAAGGAGAGACCCAGTACTTC.

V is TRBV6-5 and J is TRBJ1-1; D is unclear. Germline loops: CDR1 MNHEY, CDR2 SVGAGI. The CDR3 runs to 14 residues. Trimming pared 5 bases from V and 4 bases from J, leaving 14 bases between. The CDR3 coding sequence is TGTGCCAGCAGTCCGGGCGCTATCACCACTGAAGCTTTCTTT. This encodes CASSPGAITTEAFF.

As DNA, the CDR3 is TGTGCCAGCAGTTTGTTCGCCCAAGAGACCCAGTACTTC. Translated: CASSLFAQETQYF. The chain has TRBV2 and TRBJ2-5; no definite D call. Trimming took 5 bases from V and 1 from J, leaving 8 bases between them. The CDR3 is 13 residues long. Germline assignment: CDR1 SNHLY and CDR2 FYNNEI.

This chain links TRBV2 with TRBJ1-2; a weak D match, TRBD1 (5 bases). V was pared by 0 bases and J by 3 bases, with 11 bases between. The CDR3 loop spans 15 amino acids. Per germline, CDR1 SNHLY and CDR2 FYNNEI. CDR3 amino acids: CASSEAPRAHYGYTF. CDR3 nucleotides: TGTGCCAGCAGTGAAGCACCCAGGGCCCACTATGGCTACACCTTC.

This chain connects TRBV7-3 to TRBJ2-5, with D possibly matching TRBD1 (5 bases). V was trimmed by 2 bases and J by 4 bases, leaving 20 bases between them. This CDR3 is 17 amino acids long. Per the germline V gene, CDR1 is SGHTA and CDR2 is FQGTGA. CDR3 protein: CASSLSPGSGIGETQYF. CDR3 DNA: TGTGCCAGCAGCTTATCCCCGGGCTCAGGGATAGGAGAGACCCAGTACTTC.

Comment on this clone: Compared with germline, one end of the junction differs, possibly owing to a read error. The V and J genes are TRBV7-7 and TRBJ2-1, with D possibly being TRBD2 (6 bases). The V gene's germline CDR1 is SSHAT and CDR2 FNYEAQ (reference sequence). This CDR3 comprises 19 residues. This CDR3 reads CASSLFPSGDGSSYNEQFF. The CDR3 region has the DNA TGTGCTAGCAGCTTATTTCCCTCTGGGGACGGGAGCTCCTACAATGAGCAGTTCTTC.

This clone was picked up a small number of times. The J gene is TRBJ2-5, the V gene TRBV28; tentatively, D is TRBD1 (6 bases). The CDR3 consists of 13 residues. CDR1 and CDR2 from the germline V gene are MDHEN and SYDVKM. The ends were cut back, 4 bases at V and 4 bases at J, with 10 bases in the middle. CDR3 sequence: CASSYRGSETQYF. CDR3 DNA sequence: TGTGCCAGCAGTTATAGGGGGTCAGAGACCCAGTACTTC. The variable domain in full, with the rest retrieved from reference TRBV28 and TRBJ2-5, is DVKVTQSSRYLVKRTGEKVFLECVQDMDHENMFWYRQDPGLGLRLIYFSYDVKMKEKGDIPEGYSVSREKKERFSLILESASTNQTSMYLCASSYRGSETQYFGPGTRLLVL.

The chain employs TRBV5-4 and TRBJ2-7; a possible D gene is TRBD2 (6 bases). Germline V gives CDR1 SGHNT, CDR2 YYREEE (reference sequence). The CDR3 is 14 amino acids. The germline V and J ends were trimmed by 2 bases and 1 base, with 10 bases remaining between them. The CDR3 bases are TGTGCCAGCAGCTTCACCGGGACTTCCTACGAGCAGTACTTC. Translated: CASSFTGTSYEQYF.

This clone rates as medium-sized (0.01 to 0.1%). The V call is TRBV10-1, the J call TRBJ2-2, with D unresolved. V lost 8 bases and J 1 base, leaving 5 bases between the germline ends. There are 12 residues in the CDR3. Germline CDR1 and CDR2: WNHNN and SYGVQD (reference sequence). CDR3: CASQENTGELFF. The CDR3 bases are TGCGCCAGCCAGGAGAACACCGGGGAGCTGTTTTTT.

CDR3 nucleotides: TGTGCCAGCAGCGGGAAGGAGTTGGATGAAAAACTGTTTTTT. This sequence encodes CASSGKELDEKLFF. The J gene is TRBJ1-4, the V gene TRBV9; D remains ambiguous. Germline values: CDR1 SGDLS, CDR2 YYNGEE. The length of the CDR3 is 14 residues. V was pared by 3 bases and J by 6 bases, with 12 bases between.

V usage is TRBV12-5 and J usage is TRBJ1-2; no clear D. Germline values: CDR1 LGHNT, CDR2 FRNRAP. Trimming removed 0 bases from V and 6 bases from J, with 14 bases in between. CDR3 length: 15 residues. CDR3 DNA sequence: TGTGCTAGTGGTTTGGTACCGGGAGGCAGACATGGCTACACCTTC. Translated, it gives CASGLVPGGRHGYTF.

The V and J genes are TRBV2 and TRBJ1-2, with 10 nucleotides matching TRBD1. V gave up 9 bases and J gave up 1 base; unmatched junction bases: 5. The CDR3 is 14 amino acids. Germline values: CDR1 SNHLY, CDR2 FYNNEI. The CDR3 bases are TGTGCCAGTCGTCGGACAGGGGGTAACTATGGCTACACCTTC. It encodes CASRRTGGNYGYTF.

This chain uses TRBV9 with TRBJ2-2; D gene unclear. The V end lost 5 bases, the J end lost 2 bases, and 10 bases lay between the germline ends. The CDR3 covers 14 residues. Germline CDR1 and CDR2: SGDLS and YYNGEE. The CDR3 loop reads CASRTYSNTGELFF. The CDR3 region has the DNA TGTGCCAGCAGAACATACTCAAACACCGGGGAGCTGTTTTTT.

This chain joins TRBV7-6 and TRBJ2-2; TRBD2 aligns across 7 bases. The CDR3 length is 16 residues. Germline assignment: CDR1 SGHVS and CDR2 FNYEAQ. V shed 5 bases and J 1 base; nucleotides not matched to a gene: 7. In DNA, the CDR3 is TGTGCCAGCAGCCACCTGACTAGCCGGAACACCGGGGAGCTGTTTTTT. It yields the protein CASSHLTSRNTGELFF.

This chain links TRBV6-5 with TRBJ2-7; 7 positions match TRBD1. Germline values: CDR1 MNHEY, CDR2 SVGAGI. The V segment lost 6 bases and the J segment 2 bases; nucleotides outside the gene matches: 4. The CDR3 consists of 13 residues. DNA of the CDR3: TGTGCCAGCAGCAACCAGGGGGCCTACGAGCAGTACTTC. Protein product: CASSNQGAYEQYF.

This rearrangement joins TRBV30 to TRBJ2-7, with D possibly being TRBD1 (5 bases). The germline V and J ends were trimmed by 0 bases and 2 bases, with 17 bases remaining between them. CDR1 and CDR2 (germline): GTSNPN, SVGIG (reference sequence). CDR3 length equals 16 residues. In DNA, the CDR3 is TGTGCCTGGAGTGTACGGTCAGGGTGGGATCCCTACGAGCAGTACTTC. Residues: CAWSVRSGWDPYEQYF.